Listed below are T cell receptor beta chains from one sample, sequenced in a study of regulatory T cells in long-lasting Graves disease. MiXCR, run by TCRdb on the multiplex PCR reads, gives a single entry per CDR3 protein. The sample lists 700,000 or so distinct CDR3 sequences; about 32% were seen once. The sample here was peripheral blood mononuclear cells (PBMCs), taken when the disease was refractory, from a patient treated with antithyroid drugs. The receptors were gathered from a female donor with Graves disease. Both conserved end residues are part of each CDR3. A D gene is named only where the DNA matches it firmly. Clone size, where shown, is once, few, many, or a class for clones that have expanded.

clone size | J gene | V gene | D gene | CDR3 DNA | CDR3 protein
few | TRBJ1-2 | TRBV20-1 | TRBD1 | TGCAGTGCAGAAATCGGACAGGCATACTATGGCTACACCTTC | CSAEIGQAYYGYTF
- | TRBJ1-1 | TRBV6-2/TRBV6-3 | - | TGTGCCAGCAGCCACGGGCCCTTTGAAGCTTTCTTT | CASSHGPFEAFF
- | TRBJ2-2 | TRBV12-3/TRBV12-4 | TRBD2 | TGTGCCAGCAGTGTAGCCCGGCTAGCGGGGGGTAACACCGGGGAGCTGTTTTTT | CASSVARLAGGNTGELFF
- | TRBJ2-7 | TRBV4-1 | - | TGCGCCAGCAGCCAAGAGGCGGGACGGGCCGCCCTAAGCTACGAGCAGTACTTC | CASSQEAGRAALSYEQYF
few | TRBJ1-3 | TRBV28 | - | TGTGCCAGCAGTTTGGACGGCTCCAGCTCTGGAAACACCATATATTTT | CASSLDGSSSGNTIYF
- | TRBJ1-5 | TRBV12-3/TRBV12-4 | TRBD1 | TGTGCCAGCAGTTACTCCGGACAGGGCCATCAGCCCCAGCATTTT | CASSYSGQGHQPQHF
- | TRBJ1-5 | TRBV7-3 | TRBD1 | TGTGCCAGCAGCTTGCCCCGACAGGGCTGTGGCAATCAGCCCCAGCATTTT | CASSLPRQGCGNQPQHF
many | TRBJ1-2 | TRBV11-2 | - | TGTGCCAGCAGCTTAGACGGGGGCAACTATGGCTACACCTTC | CASSLDGGNYGYTF
few | TRBJ2-2 | TRBV7-6 | - | TGTGCCAGCAGTCCGGGGTCCTCCCTAACCGGGGAGCTGTTTTTT | CASSPGSSLTGELFF
- | TRBJ1-1 | TRBV6-5 | - | TGTGCCAGCAGTTACGACGGGGGGGGCACTGAAGCTTTCTTT | CASSYDGGGTEAFF
few | TRBJ1-2 | TRBV24-1 | TRBD1 | TGTGCCACCAGTGACCCCCGGGACAGGGCAGGTTATGGCTACACCTTC | CATSDPRDRAGYGYTF
- | TRBJ1-6 | TRBV28 | TRBD1 | TGTGCCGGCAGGATGACAGGGTATAATTCACCCCTCCACTTT | CAGRMTGYNSPLHF
- | TRBJ2-2 | TRBV12-3/TRBV12-4 | - | TGTGCCAGCAGTTTATCGGCGGGCACCGGGGAGCTGTTTTTT | CASSLSAGTGELFF
many | TRBJ1-5 | TRBV6-5 | TRBD1 | TGTGCCAGCAGTTACCAAGGGACAGGGGAATATAGCAATCAGCCCCAGCATTTT | CASSYQGTGEYSNQPQHF
- | TRBJ2-7 | TRBV5-1 | TRBD1 | TGCGCCAGCAGCCCGACAGGGGGCCCCACCTACGAGCAGTACTTC | CASSPTGGPTYEQYF
many | TRBJ2-5 | TRBV12-3/TRBV12-4 | - | TGTGCCAGCAGTTACTCCCTTCGGACCCAGGAGACCCAGTACTTC | CASSYSLRTQETQYF
few | TRBJ2-5 | TRBV13 | - | TGTGCCAGCAGCTTAGGCGCCTGGCAGGAGACCCAGTACTTC | CASSLGAWQETQYF
many | TRBJ1-5 | TRBV10-3 | - | TGTGCCATCAGTGTAGAGCAACATCAGCCCCAGCATTTT | CAISVEQHQPQHF
- | TRBJ2-7 | TRBV12-5 | TRBD1 | TGTGCTAGTGGCCCCCCCACACGGGACAGGGGAGCCTACGAGCAGTACTTC | CASGPPTRDRGAYEQYF